This record looks at one T cell receptor beta chain sequence and its context. These data are taken from a study of T cell responses to AZD1222 COVID-19 vaccine. Deletions cut 8 bases from V and 10 bases from J, with 18 bases between. The CDR3 is 14 residues long. CDR1 is MNHEY, CDR2 SMNVEV, per germline (reference sequence). The data were produced by immunoSEQ multiplex PCR, yet TCRdb's version contains in-frame clones alone and is incomplete. The sample lists about 190,000 clones, around 92% occurring once. The starting material was peripheral blood, obtained on day 0 of AZD1222 vaccination. This TCR came from an adult in good health. V and J are TRBV27 and TRBJ1-6; possible D gene TRBD1, 5 bases. The CDR3 bases are TGTGCCAGCCGGGGGGACTCCTCCTCATCACCCCTCCACTTT. As protein: CASRGDSSSSPLHF.